This paragraph covers one T cell receptor beta chain sequence. What it binds is not known. This sample is drawn from a study of Ad26.COV2.S vaccination and SARS-CoV-2 variants. Study-level results: Breadth of non-spike TCRs did not differ between vaccinees and placebo recipients. Vaccinated individuals (as opposed to placebo recipients) had higher spike-specific TCR breadth. Reportedly, spike-specific CD8+ and CD4+ T cell responses achieved substantial breadth once vaccination had taken place.

Assay: immunoSEQ multiplex PCR; the TCRdb copy retains only in-frame clones and omits some. Among hundreds of thousands of clones listed, roughly nine tenths were seen once. The CDR3 has 17 amino acids. CDR1 LGHDT and CDR2 YNNKEL come from the germline V gene (reference sequence). V lost 4 bases, J lost 4 bases, and 13 bases stayed unmatched. The sample was peripheral blood, taken after recovery from COVID-19. This clonotype was obtained from a human donor who had recovered from COVID-19. The rearrangement joins TRBV3-1 (or the pseudogene TRBV3-2) to TRBJ2-3; 8 positions agree with TRBD2. Here the CDR3 reads CASSRTETGGLSDTQYF. The CDR3 DNA sequence: TGTGCCAGCAGCCGAACAGAGACGGGGGGGCTCTCAGATACGCAGTATTTT.